One sample yielded the 32 T cell receptor beta chains listed below, sequenced in a study of T cell responses to AZD1222 COVID-19 vaccine. Produced via immunoSEQ multiplex PCR; TCRdb's table is partial and in-frame only. This table has approximately 150,000 clones, roughly 86% appearing once. The sample consisted of peripheral blood, taken 28 days after the second AZD1222 dose. The receptors come from an adult who received the AZD1222 COVID-19 vaccine.

V and J are TRBV27 and TRBJ1-4, with unresolved D. Per germline, CDR1 MNHEY and CDR2 SMNVEV (reference sequence). The CDR3 spans 13 residues. The V end was cut by 5 bases, the J end by 8 bases, with 12 bases between. DNA of the CDR3: TGTGCCAGCAGTCGGGTAGGACGGGAAAAACTGTTTTTT. Its translation is CASSRVGREKLFF.

The chain carries TRBV28 and TRBJ1-1; TRBD1 is a possible D gene (5 bases). The CDR3 has 14 residues. The germline V and J ends were trimmed by 7 bases and 2 bases, with 14 bases remaining between them. Per the germline V gene, CDR1 is MDHEN and CDR2 is SYDVKM. DNA of the CDR3: TGTGCCAGCATTCGGGGGACGGCAAACACTGAAGCTTTCTTT. This gives the protein CASIRGTANTEAFF.

The chain employs TRBV3-1 (or the pseudogene TRBV3-2) and TRBJ2-5, with 8 bases lining up with TRBD2. This CDR3 region has 17 residues. Germline CDR1 reads LGHDT; CDR2 reads YNNKEL (reference sequence). The V segment lost 0 bases and the J segment 3 bases; nucleotides outside the gene matches: 9. The CDR3 DNA follows: TGTGCCAGCAGCCAAGAACCTAGCGGGTCTGGGAAAGAGACCCAGTACTTC. This translates into CASSQEPSGSGKETQYF.

The CDR3 nucleotides are TGTGCCAGCGGAACCGGGACAACCTACAATGAGCAGTTCTTC. Protein sequence: CASGTGTTYNEQFF. This chain joins TRBV7-9 and TRBJ2-1; tentative D call: TRBD1 (6 bases). This CDR3 is built from 14 residues. The germline V and J ends were trimmed by 8 bases and 2 bases, with 13 bases remaining between them. Germline CDR1 reads SEHNR; CDR2 reads FQNEAQ (reference sequence).

The J gene is TRBJ1-5, the V gene TRBV28, with a tentative D call TRBD1 (5 bases). The CDR3 consists of 15 residues. With 8 bases removed from V and 6 bases from J, the gap between germline ends came to 20 bases. Germline loops: CDR1 MDHEN, CDR2 SYDVKM. CDR3: CASGRETGLGQPQHF. The CDR3 nucleotides are TGTGCCAGCGGACGGGAGACGGGGCTCGGTCAGCCCCAGCATTTT. Full variable domain (outside the CDR3, taken from reference TRBV28 and TRBJ1-5): DVKVTQSSRYLVKRTGEKVFLECVQDMDHENMFWYRQDPGLGLRLIYFSYDVKMKEKGDIPEGYSVSREKKERFSLILESASTNQTSMYLCASGRETGLGQPQHFGDGTRLSIL.

The V call is TRBV5-7, the J call TRBJ1-5; possible D gene TRBD1, 5 bases. TRBV5-7 is an ORF, and what it does is uncertain. The CDR3 runs to 19 residues. V was trimmed by 4 bases and J by 0 bases, leaving 23 bases between them. The CDR3 DNA follows: TGTGCCAGCAGCACGGAGACCACAGGACCCTTTTATAGCAATCAGCCCCAGCATTTT. Its translation is CASSTETTGPFYSNQPQHF.

This chain uses TRBV2 with TRBJ2-5; 12 positions agree with TRBD2. This CDR3 is 16 amino acids long. The germline V gene encodes CDR1 SNHLY and CDR2 FYNNEI. Trimming at V came to 2 bases and at J to 1 base, leaving 2 bases not matched to a gene. The CDR3 DNA is TGTGCCAGCAGTGAATGGACTAGCGGGGCCCAAGAGACCCAGTACTTC. Its translation: CASSEWTSGAQETQYF.

This rearrangement joins TRBV27 to TRBJ1-6; TRBD1 matches at 9 bases. The V gene end was trimmed by 6 bases and the J gene end by 4 bases; junction bases not matched to a gene: 7. Germline V gives CDR1 MNHEY, CDR2 SMNVEV (reference sequence). The CDR3 spans 16 residues. This CDR3 reads CASRGQGIAYNSPLHF. DNA of the CDR3: TGTGCCAGCAGGGGACAGGGTATAGCATATAATTCACCCCTCCACTTT.

This chain connects TRBV11-3 to TRBJ2-1; D is uncertain. Deletions cut 2 bases from V and 4 bases from J, with 15 bases between. The CDR3 is 16 residues long. CDR1 is SGHNT, CDR2 YENEEA, per germline. The CDR3 here is CASSLTLPHPYNEQFF. The CDR3 bases are TGTGCCAGCAGCTTAACTCTTCCCCACCCGTACAATGAGCAGTTCTTC.

This chain uses TRBV19 with TRBJ1-6; TRBD1 agrees at 8 bases. Germline V gene lookup returns CDR1 LNHDA and CDR2 SQIVND (reference sequence). The length of the CDR3 is 15 residues. Losses at the gene ends were 4 bases for V and 10 bases for J; bases not matched to a gene: 9. This CDR3 reads CASSTGQGVVSPLHF. The CDR3 DNA is TGTGCCAGTAGTACCGGACAGGGTGTGGTGTCACCCCTCCACTTT.

This clone came up a few times. J is TRBJ2-7 and V is TRBV11-2, with D uncertain. This CDR3 comprises 12 residues. Germline lookup yields CDR1 SGHAT and CDR2 FQNNGV. The V end was cut by 2 bases, the J end by 2 bases, with 4 bases between. This chain's CDR3 is CASSLTAYEQYF. CDR3 coding DNA: TGTGCCAGCAGCTTAACCGCCTACGAGCAGTACTTC.

This chain links TRBV29-1 with TRBJ2-7; 8 nucleotides agree with TRBD2. V dropped 1 base and J dropped 7; count of bases not matched to a gene: 12. The CDR3 totals 15 residues. Germline V gene data show CDR1 as SQVTM and CDR2 as ANQGSEA. CDR3 amino acids: CSVEGLGREAREQYF. Here the CDR3 DNA reads TGCAGCGTTGAAGGCTTGGGGCGGGAGGCCAGAGAGCAGTACTTC.

This chain's CDR3 is CASSVVAREDQPQHF. Written as DNA, the CDR3 is TGTGCCAGCAGCGTTGTAGCCAGGGAAGATCAGCCCCAGCATTTT. The V call is TRBV9, the J call TRBJ1-5; TRBD1 is a possible D gene (5 bases). The V end was cut by 2 bases, the J end by 5 bases, with 14 bases between. Germline V gives CDR1 SGDLS, CDR2 YYNGEE. This CDR3 is built from 15 residues. The whole variable domain, remainder taken from reference TRBV9 and TRBJ1-5, is DSGVTQTPKHLITATGQRVTLRCSPRSGDLSVYWYQQSLDQGLQFLIQYYNGEERAKGNILERFSAQQFPDLHSELNLSSLELGDSALYFCASSVVAREDQPQHFGDGTRLSIL.

The rearrangement joins TRBV27 to TRBJ1-5; 9 bases are a match to TRBD1. This CDR3 is 14 amino acids long. Germline CDR1 and CDR2: MNHEY and SMNVEV (reference sequence). J lost 6 bases, V lost 5 bases, and 5 bases had no gene match. The CDR3 sequence is CASSQTGGSQPQHF. The CDR3 DNA follows: TGTGCCAGCAGTCAAACAGGGGGCTCTCAGCCCCAGCATTTT.

V usage is TRBV6-5 and J usage is TRBJ2-7; D not resolved. Germline loops: CDR1 MNHEY, CDR2 SVGAGI. The V end lost 6 bases, the J end lost 1 base, and 16 bases lay between the germline ends. The CDR3 extends over 15 amino acids. CDR3 DNA: TGTGCCAGCAGCCTACGCACCCCCTTGTCCTACGAGCAGTACTTC. It specifies CASSLRTPLSYEQYF.

The chain links TRBV10-3 to TRBJ2-5, with D possibly being TRBD2 (6 bases). The CDR3 extends over 14 amino acids. CDR1 is ENHRY and CDR2 is SYGVKD in the germline V gene. V shed 5 bases and J shed 0 bases, with 10 bases lying between them. The CDR3 DNA reads as TGTGCCATCAGTTATAGGGAGGACCAAGAGACCCAGTACTTC. Its translation: CAISYREDQETQYF.

This chain links TRBV2 with TRBJ2-1; the match to TRBD2 covers 9 bases. Germline V gives CDR1 SNHLY, CDR2 FYNNEI. This CDR3 has 14 amino acids. With V trimmed by 6 bases and J by 6 bases, 6 bases remained unmatched. This CDR3 reads CASRASGIVNEQFF. The CDR3, as DNA: TGTGCCAGCAGAGCTAGCGGGATAGTCAATGAGCAGTTCTTC.

DNA for the CDR3: TGTGCCACCTTTGCCCACAGGGACTATGGCTACACCTTC. Translating gives CATFAHRDYGYTF. The chain uses TRBV28 and TRBJ1-2; the D gene is possibly TRBD1 (6 bases). Per the germline V gene, CDR1 is MDHEN and CDR2 is SYDVKM. The V end was cut by 10 bases, the J end by 3 bases, with 15 bases between. The CDR3 is made up of 13 amino acids.

The chain is built from TRBV6-6 and TRBJ1-2, with D perhaps matching TRBD1 (6 bases). Germline CDR1 and CDR2: MNHNY and SVGAGI (reference sequence). V was cut by 0 bases and J by 4 bases, with 12 bases left in between. CDR3 length: 15 amino acids. In DNA form, the CDR3 reads TGTGCCAGCAGTTACTCCGGGACACAATCCTATGGCTACACCTTC. Translation gives CASSYSGTQSYGYTF.

The V and J genes are TRBV2 and TRBJ1-1, with TRBD1 identical over 7 bases. The CDR3 runs to 13 residues. Germline values: CDR1 SNHLY, CDR2 FYNNEI. Trimming at V came to 6 bases and at J to 1 base, leaving 2 bases not matched to a gene. The CDR3 sequence is CASRGTANTEAFF. In DNA, the CDR3 is TGTGCCAGCAGGGGGACAGCGAACACTGAAGCTTTCTTT. Filled out from reference TRBV2 and TRBJ1-1, the complete variable domain reads EPEVTQTPSHQVTQMGQEVILRCVPISNHLYFYWYRQILGQKVEFLVSFYNNEISEKSEIFDDQFSVERPDGSNFTLKIRSTKLEDSAMYFCASRGTANTEAFFGQGTRLTVV.

The chain uses TRBV29-1 and TRBJ2-5; D is perhaps TRBD2 (7 bases). Germline V lookup: CDR1 SQVTM, CDR2 ANQGSEA. CDR3 length equals 13 residues. The V end lost 6 bases, the J end lost 4 bases, and 15 bases lay between the germline ends. The CDR3 here is CSVGGGSGETQYF. In DNA form, the CDR3 reads TGCAGCGTGGGGGGCGGGAGTGGAGAGACCCAGTACTTC.

The J gene is TRBJ2-1, the V gene TRBV5-1, with no clear D. The CDR3 is 13 amino acids. Trimming removed 4 bases from V and 5 bases from J, with 10 bases in between. Germline values: CDR1 SGHRS, CDR2 YFSETQ. CDR3 bases: TGCGCCAGCAGCCCGATAGCCGACAATGAGCAGTTCTTC. Encoded protein: CASSPIADNEQFF.

The chain carries TRBV2 and TRBJ2-7, with TRBD1 as a possible D gene (5 bases). This CDR3 has 12 residues. The germline CDR1 and CDR2 sequences are SNHLY and FYNNEI. V lost 4 bases to trimming and J lost 6 bases, with 10 bases between them. CDR3 nucleotide sequence: TGTGCCAGCAGTGTTCCCCAGGGCGAGCAGTACTTC. Its protein product is CASSVPQGEQYF.

This clone has just one count. The chain recombines TRBV7-2 with TRBJ1-1; maybe TRBD1 (5 bases). Per germline, CDR1 SGHTA and CDR2 FQGNSA. V dropped 5 bases and J dropped 2 bases, with 18 bases sitting between them. This CDR3 is 16 amino acids long. The CDR3 spells CASSLRQGRGNTEAFF. CDR3 nucleotides: TGTGCCAGCAGCCTCCGGCAGGGTAGAGGAAACACTGAAGCTTTCTTT.

CDR3 bases: TGTGCCAGCAGTTCCTTCGACAAGCAGTACTTC. This gives the protein CASSSFDKQYF. This chain connects TRBV12-3 or TRBV12-4 to TRBJ2-7; D not resolved. The CDR3 totals 11 residues. V lost 4 bases to trimming and J lost 8 bases, with 9 bases between them.

This clone has just one count. This chain joins TRBV19 and TRBJ2-6; weak D call: TRBD1 (6 bases). Germline V CDR1 and CDR2: LNHDA, SQIVND (reference sequence). This CDR3 spans 16 amino acids. Trimming cost V 5 bases and J 2 bases, with 13 bases left between them. The DNA for the CDR3 is TGTGCCAGTAGTGCCACAGGGCAGGCTGGGGCCAACGTCCTGACTTTC. This translates into CASSATGQAGANVLTF.

The rearrangement links TRBV7-9 to TRBJ2-1; no clear D. The V gene lost 5 bases and the J gene lost 9 bases, with 11 bases spanning the gap. In germline, CDR1 is SEHNR, CDR2 FQNEAQ (reference sequence). This CDR3 spans 12 amino acids. The CDR3: CASSPTSGEQFF. In DNA form, the CDR3 reads TGTGCCAGCAGCCCCACCTCGGGTGAGCAGTTCTTC.

For this clone: Relative to the germline gene, one junction end is altered; a read error may explain this. The chain joins TRBV28 to TRBJ1-2; D is possibly TRBD1 (6 bases). This CDR3 region has 12 residues. In germline, CDR1 is MDHEN, CDR2 SYDVKM. The CDR3 here is CASSSGDISGAF. The CDR3 DNA sequence: TGTGCCAGCAGTTCCGGGGACATTAGTGGCGCCTTC.

This sequence joins TRBV5-1 and TRBJ1-1; 12 bases line up with TRBD1. CDR3 length equals 17 residues. Germline V CDR1 and CDR2: SGHRS, YFSETQ. V gave up 4 bases and J gave up 2 bases; unmatched junction bases: 9. As DNA, the CDR3 is TGCGCCAGCAGCCCGTACCGGGACAGGGGGCTTAACACTGAAGCTTTCTTT. Translation gives CASSPYRDRGLNTEAFF.

There are a few counts of this clone. J is TRBJ2-3 and V is TRBV18; 9 nucleotides agree with TRBD1. Losses at the gene ends were 3 bases for V and 0 bases for J; bases not matched to a gene: 4. The CDR3 spans 16 residues. Germline CDR1 KGHSH, CDR2 LQKENI. CDR3 region: CASSPNRGPSTDTQYF. The DNA of the CDR3 is TGTGCCAGCTCACCTAACAGGGGGCCTAGCACAGATACGCAGTATTTT.

This clone has only a few counts. This rearrangement joins TRBV27 to TRBJ2-7, with TRBD2 matching 13 bases. CDR1 and CDR2 (germline): MNHEY, SMNVEV (reference sequence). The CDR3 totals 15 residues. V gave up 5 bases and J gave up 6 bases; unmatched junction bases: 7. In nucleotides, the CDR3 is TGTGCCAGCAGTCCCGGACTAGCGGGAGTAGCCGAGCAGTACTTC. As protein: CASSPGLAGVAEQYF.

The rearrangement joins TRBV7-8 to TRBJ2-3; D is uncertain. Trimming stripped 5 bases from V and 1 base from J, with 4 bases between. Germline CDR1 SGHVS, CDR2 FQNEAQ. The CDR3 length is 12 residues. The CDR3 region has the DNA TGTGCCAGCAGCCCTGGCACAGATACGCAGTATTTT. Translation: CASSPGTDTQYF.